The 21 T cell receptor beta chains below come from one sample, sequenced in a study of beta chain features in type 1 diabetes. Points from the study as a whole: In every one of the four CD4+ subsets, TCRB CDR3s were moderately but significantly shorter in Type 1 diabetes patients.

TCRB transcripts that were expressed got sequenced, as all of the isolated RNA had been reverse transcribed. Measured with immunoSEQ multiplex PCR; TCRdb has only the in-frame clones, and not every one. The sample holds about 160,000 clones, just over 8% seen once. These TCRs are of unknown antigen specificity. Material for sequencing was central memory CD4+ T cells from blood. Receptor source: a young woman with type 1 diabetes.

This clone came up a few times. Here the CDR3 reads CASSVLSGRMADTQYF. CDR3 sequence (DNA): TGTGCCAGCAGCGTCCTCAGCGGGAGGATGGCAGATACGCAGTATTTT. The rearrangement uses TRBV9 and TRBJ2-3; the match to TRBD2 covers 9 bases. CDR1 and CDR2 from the germline V gene are SGDLS and YYNGEE. J gave up 4 bases and V 2 bases, and 8 bases lay outside the gene matches. This CDR3 spans 16 amino acids.

This clone was seen a few times. V and J are TRBV28 and TRBJ2-5; TRBD1 might be the D (5 bases). The length of the CDR3 is 13 residues. Trimming cost V 5 bases and J 6 bases, with 13 bases left between them. Germline loops: CDR1 MDHEN, CDR2 SYDVKM. CDR3 amino acids: CASSAGLVQTQYF. CDR3 bases: TGTGCCAGCAGTGCAGGGTTGGTGCAGACCCAGTACTTC.

CDR3 in DNA: TGCGCCAGCAGCCAAGGACTAGCGCAGAGCTCCTACGAGCAGTACTTC. Translating it yields CASSQGLAQSSYEQYF. J is TRBJ2-7 and V is TRBV4-1; the match to TRBD2 covers 8 bases. Trimming cost V 1 base and J 0 bases; bases outside gene matches: 5. CDR1 is MGHRA and CDR2 is YSYEKL in the germline V gene. CDR3 length: 16 residues.

This chain uses TRBV30 with TRBJ2-2; TRBD2 agrees at 10 bases. The J segment lost 1 base and the V segment lost 2 bases, leaving 4 bases of the junction unmatched. CDR3 length: 16 residues. The germline CDR1 and CDR2 sequences are GTSNPN and SVGIG (reference sequence). Here the CDR3 reads CAWSPRTSGNTGELFF. The CDR3 region has the DNA TGTGCCTGGAGTCCTAGGACTAGCGGGAACACCGGGGAGCTGTTTTTT.

The CDR3 bases are TGTGCCAGCAGCACCGGGACAGAGTACGAGCAGTACTTC. It yields the protein CASSTGTEYEQYF. The chain uses TRBV5-6 and TRBJ2-7, with 7 bases fitting TRBD1. The V segment lost 4 bases and the J segment 4 bases; nucleotides outside the gene matches: 5. CDR1 and CDR2 (germline): SGHDT, YYEEEE. The CDR3 is made up of 13 amino acids.

The gene calls are TRBV7-9 and TRBJ1-3, with D unclear. The germline V gene encodes CDR1 SEHNR and CDR2 FQNEAQ (reference sequence). The CDR3 loop spans 13 amino acids. With 3 bases removed from V and 10 bases from J, the gap between germline ends came to 13 bases. This CDR3 is CASSFPPQETIYF. Written as DNA, the CDR3 is TGTGCCAGCAGCTTCCCACCCCAGGAAACCATATATTTT.

This clone was observed a few times. V and J are TRBV7-9 and TRBJ1-1; 7 bases are shared with TRBD1. The length of the CDR3 is 14 residues. After removal of 1 base from V and 5 bases from J, the junction contained 4 bases not matched to a gene. From germline, CDR1 is SEHNR and CDR2 FQNEAQ (reference sequence). The CDR3 DNA reads as TGTGCCAGCAGCTTAGTACAGGGGAGTACTGAAGCTTTCTTT. This translates into CASSLVQGSTEAFF.

V usage is TRBV4-1 and J usage is TRBJ2-4; D unresolved. Germline CDR1 MGHRA, CDR2 YSYEKL. CDR3 length: 13 amino acids. V gave up 3 bases and J gave up 6 bases, with 9 bases separating them. CDR3 DNA: TGCGCCAGCAGCCAGACTCCTACAAACATTCAGTACTTC. Translating gives CASSQTPTNIQYF.

Only a few counts were recorded for this clone. The J gene is TRBJ2-1, the V gene TRBV11-2; perhaps TRBD2 as D (6 bases). CDR1 is SGHAT and CDR2 is FQNNGV in the germline V gene. V was clipped by 0 bases and J by 4 bases, with 10 bases between them. This CDR3 has 15 residues. CDR3 sequence reads: CASSLDRAGYNEQFF. As DNA, the CDR3 is TGTGCCAGCAGCTTAGACAGGGCGGGATACAATGAGCAGTTCTTC. Based on the CDR3 plus reference TRBV11-2 and TRBJ2-1, the full variable domain is EAGVAQSPRYKIIEKRQSVAFWCNPISGHATLYWYQQILGQGPKLLIQFQNNGVVDDSQLPKDRFSAERLKGVDSTLKIQPAKLEDSAVYLCASSLDRAGYNEQFFGPGTRLTVL.

The J gene is TRBJ1-2, the V gene TRBV30; the D gene is possibly TRBD1 (6 bases). CDR3 length: 13 residues. Per germline, CDR1 GTSNPN and CDR2 SVGIG (reference sequence). V was trimmed by 4 bases and J by 6 bases, leaving 15 bases between them. CDR3 sequence reads: CAWKGGAIHGYTF. The DNA of the CDR3 is TGTGCCTGGAAAGGGGGGGCTATACATGGCTACACCTTC.

This clone occurred a few times. V is TRBV12-5 and J is TRBJ2-1; 8 bases fit TRBD1. Germline assignment: CDR1 LGHNT and CDR2 FRNRAP. The CDR3 loop spans 14 amino acids. Trimming cost V 2 bases and J 6 bases; bases outside gene matches: 3. The CDR3: CASGLRQGFNEQFF. CDR3 nucleotide sequence: TGTGCTAGTGGTTTGCGACAGGGGTTCAATGAGCAGTTCTTC. The full variable domain, its missing parts supplied by reference TRBV12-5 and TRBJ2-1, is DARVTQTPRHKVTEMGQEVTMRCQPILGHNTVFWYRQTMMQGLELLAYFRNRAPLDDSGMPKDRFSAEMPDATLATLKIQPSEPRDSAVYFCASGLRQGFNEQFFGPGTRLTVL.

CDR3 amino acids: CASSPSGFPPRYF. CDR3 bases: TGTGCCAGCAGCCCCTCAGGGTTTCCCCCTCGGTATTTT. The chain combines TRBV7-2 with TRBJ2-3; D is possibly TRBD1 (5 bases). Germline CDR1 is SGHTA and CDR2 is FQGNSA. Trimming left V 5 bases short and J 14 bases short, with 20 bases between. The CDR3 runs to 13 residues.

This rearrangement joins TRBV4-2 to TRBJ2-7; possibly TRBD2 for D (5 bases). This CDR3 contains 17 residues. V dropped 0 bases and J dropped 3 bases, with 18 bases sitting between them. Looked up from germline, CDR1 is LGHNA and CDR2 is YNFKEQ. The CDR3 nucleotides read TGTGCCAGCAGCCAAGAGACTGGGAGCGTTCCCATCTACGAGCAGTACTTC. It yields the protein CASSQETGSVPIYEQYF.

In this sample, this clone turned up a few times. V is TRBV4-1 and J is TRBJ1-4, with TRBD1 identical over 7 bases. Germline V gives CDR1 MGHRA, CDR2 YSYEKL. CDR3 length equals 14 residues. V shed 4 bases and J 8 bases; nucleotides not matched to a gene: 7. The CDR3, as DNA: TGCGCCAGCAGCCTTGGACTCAGGGGGGAAAAACTGTTTTTT. Its protein is CASSLGLRGEKLFF.

The chain links TRBV5-1 to TRBJ2-2, with TRBD2 matching 8 bases. Losses at the gene ends were 3 bases for V and 7 bases for J; bases not matched to a gene: 8. CDR1 is SGHRS, CDR2 YFSETQ, per germline. CDR3 length: 15 residues. The CDR3 coding sequence is TGCGCCAGCAGCTCCAGGACTAGCTGGGACGGGGAGCTGTTTTTT. This codes for CASSSRTSWDGELFF.

This chain uses TRBV10-3 with TRBJ2-2; TRBD2 aligns across 10 bases. The trim removed 4 bases at V and 6 bases at J, leaving 8 bases unmatched. The CDR3 runs 16 residues. Germline V CDR1 and CDR2: ENHRY, SYGVKD. As DNA, the CDR3 is TGTGCCATCAGTGGAGTCGGGACTAGCGTCTCCGGGGAGCTGTTTTTT. This sequence encodes CAISGVGTSVSGELFF.

The rearrangement links TRBV29-1 to TRBJ1-1; 9 positions match TRBD1. Trimming cost V 7 bases and J 11 bases; bases outside gene matches: 5. This CDR3 is 10 amino acids long. The germline gives CDR1 SQVTM, CDR2 ANQGSEA. The CDR3 DNA follows: TGCAGCGGATGGACAGGGGCCGCTTTCTTT. It codes for CSGWTGAAFF.

This clone is a singleton in its sample. This rearrangement joins TRBV6-5 to TRBJ1-5, with TRBD1 identical over 8 bases. V trimming: 6 bases; J trimming: 7 bases; junction bases outside the gene matches: 2. CDR1 and CDR2 from the germline V gene are MNHEY and SVGAGI. The CDR3 is 12 amino acids. The CDR3: CASRQGDQPQHF. CDR3 coding DNA: TGTGCCAGCAGACAGGGGGACCAGCCCCAGCATTTT.

In DNA form, the CDR3 reads TGTGCCAGCAGGACTAGCGGAAGTTTCACAGATACGCAGTATTTT. Amino acids: CASRTSGSFTDTQYF. The genes are TRBV6-5 and TRBJ2-3; 9 bases fit TRBD2. The CDR3 spans 15 residues. The V gene end was trimmed by 6 bases and the J gene end by 2 bases; junction bases not matched to a gene: 6. Germline V CDR1 and CDR2: MNHEY, SVGAGI.

The DNA for the CDR3 is TGTGCCAGCAGCTTTCCTAGCGGGGGGGCAACTGCAGATACGCAGTATTTT. It is translated as CASSFPSGGATADTQYF. The chain carries TRBV11-2 and TRBJ2-3; 12 positions agree with TRBD2. Germline V CDR1 and CDR2: SGHAT, FQNNGV. The CDR3 is 17 amino acids. J lost 4 bases, V lost 3 bases, and 8 bases had no gene match.

The chain is built from TRBV7-2 and TRBJ2-7, with a tentative D call TRBD2 (7 bases). Germline lookup yields CDR1 SGHTA and CDR2 FQGNSA. V lost 2 bases, J lost 2 bases, and 16 bases lay in between. CDR3 length: 16 residues. The CDR3 DNA reads as TGTGCCAGCAGCTTAAAGGTGACGGGGGGCCCCTACGAGCAGTACTTC. It translates to CASSLKVTGGPYEQYF.